Detailed here is one TCR beta chain. As yet, its antigen is unknown. TCR beta libraries used 2 to 2.5 micrograms of genomic DNA from cryopreserved PBMCs. The data were taken from a study of cytotoxic CD8 clonotypes in ibrutinib-treated CLL. Looking at the study overall: The patients comprised some twelve relapsed/refractory and roughly 15 treatment-naive cases, 17 to 18 IGHV unmutated. Study-wide findings and caveats: Clonality was higher at baseline than in age-matched healthy donors and tracked circulating CD8+ T-cell counts.

The method was immunoSEQ multiplex PCR; TCRdb's version includes in-frame clones alone and lacks a portion of them. The sample includes 250,000 to 350,000 clones, 65% to 85% of them seen just once. The ends were cut back, 4 bases at V and 1 base at J, with 15 bases in the middle. The CDR3 has 16 residues. Germline loops: CDR1 SGHTS, CDR2 YDEGEE. The chain recombines TRBV5-8 with TRBJ2-1; D might be TRBD1 or TRBD2, each matching 5 bases. Source: PBMCs, taken at disease progression, from a patient treated with ibrutinib. This receptor was obtained from a human donor with chronic lymphocytic leukemia. The CDR3 nucleotides read TGTGCCAGCAGCCCCGTCCCGGGACGGTCCTACAATGAGCAGTTCTTC. It is translated as CASSPVPGRSYNEQFF. Combining the CDR3 with reference TRBV5-8 and TRBJ2-1 gives the whole variable domain EAGVTQSPTHLIKTRGQQATLRCSPISGHTSVYWYQQALGLGLQFLLWYDEGEERNRGNFPPRFSGRQFPNYSSELNVNALELEDSALYLCASSPVPGRSYNEQFFGPGTRLTVL.